Here is one TCR beta chain with its context. What it binds is not known. The data are from a study of beta chain features in type 1 diabetes. Study-level results: Fewer insertions but more deletions were seen at VDJ junctions in type 1 diabetes patients. TCRB CDR3s were moderately but significantly shorter in Type 1 diabetes patients in all four CD4+ subsets.

The CDR3 has 14 amino acids. CDR1 SGHNT and CDR2 YYREEE come from the germline V gene (reference sequence). J lost 2 bases, V lost 4 bases, and 3 bases had no gene match. Expressed TCRB transcripts were sequenced because the entire RNA isolate underwent reverse transcription. Around 3.5 million reads on average were seen across naive, central memory and regulatory T cell samples. Method: immunoSEQ multiplex PCR; TCRdb's copy keeps in-frame clones and lacks some. The sample includes 160,000 or so clones, approximately 9% seen only once; the top ten take about 0.5%. Staining for CD45RO/CCR7/CD25/CD127/CD95/CD27 allowed sorting of CD4+ naive, central memory, regulatory and stem cell-like memory cells.

The chain has TRBV5-4 and TRBJ2-5; TRBD1 aligns across 9 bases. Sequencing was carried out using central memory CD4+ T cells from blood. The receptor's source is a woman aged 18 to 35 with type 1 diabetes. The CDR3: CASSRDRAQETQYF. CDR3 sequence (DNA): TGTGCCAGCAGCAGGGACAGGGCACAAGAGACCCAGTACTTC.